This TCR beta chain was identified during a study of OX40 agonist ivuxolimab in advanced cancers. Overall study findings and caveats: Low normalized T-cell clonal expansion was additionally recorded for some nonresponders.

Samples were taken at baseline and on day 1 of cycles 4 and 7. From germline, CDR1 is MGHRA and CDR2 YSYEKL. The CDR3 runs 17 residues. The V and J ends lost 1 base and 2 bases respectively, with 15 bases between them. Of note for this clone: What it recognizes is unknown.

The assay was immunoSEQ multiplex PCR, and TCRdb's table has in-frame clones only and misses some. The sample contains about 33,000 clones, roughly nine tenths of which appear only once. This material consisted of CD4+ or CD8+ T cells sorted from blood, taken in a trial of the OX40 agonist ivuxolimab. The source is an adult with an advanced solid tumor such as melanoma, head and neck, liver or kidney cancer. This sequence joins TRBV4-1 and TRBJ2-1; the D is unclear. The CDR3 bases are TGCGCCAGCAGCCAAGTAGATCTGGGATTTCCCTACAATGAGCAGTTCTTC. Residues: CASSQVDLGFPYNEQFF.